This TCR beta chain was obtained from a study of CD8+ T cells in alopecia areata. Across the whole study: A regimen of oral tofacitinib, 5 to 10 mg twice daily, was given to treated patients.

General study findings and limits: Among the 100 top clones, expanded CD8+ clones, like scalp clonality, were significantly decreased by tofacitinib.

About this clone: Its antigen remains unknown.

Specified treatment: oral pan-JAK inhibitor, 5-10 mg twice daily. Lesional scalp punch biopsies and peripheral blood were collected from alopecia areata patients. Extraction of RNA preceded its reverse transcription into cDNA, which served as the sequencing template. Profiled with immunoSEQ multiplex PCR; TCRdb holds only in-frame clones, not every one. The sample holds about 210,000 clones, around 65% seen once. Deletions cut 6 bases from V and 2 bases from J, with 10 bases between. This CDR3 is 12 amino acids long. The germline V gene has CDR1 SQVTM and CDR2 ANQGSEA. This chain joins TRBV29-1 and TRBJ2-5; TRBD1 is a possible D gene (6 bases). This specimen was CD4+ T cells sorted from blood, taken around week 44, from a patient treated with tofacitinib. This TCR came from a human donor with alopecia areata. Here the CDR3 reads CSVATGQETQYF. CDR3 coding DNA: TGCAGCGTCGCGACAGGACAAGAGACCCAGTACTTC.